This TCR beta chain emerged from a study of T cell responses to AZD1222 COVID-19 vaccine. Generated by immunoSEQ multiplex PCR, the TCRdb table keeps only in-frame clones and is missing some. The sample comprises about 54,000 clones, about 89% of which are singletons, and just under 2% rests with the top ten. The CDR3 consists of 15 residues. In germline, CDR1 is SGHRS, CDR2 YFSETQ. Trimming took 2 bases from V and 7 from J, leaving 18 bases between them. The chain couples TRBV5-1 to TRBJ1-2; no definite D call. The starting material was peripheral blood, obtained on day 0 of AZD1222 vaccination. The receptor was derived from an adult in good health. CDR3 nucleotide sequence: TGCGCCAGCAGCTTAGCCCTCTCAAGGGCGGCTGGCTACACCTTC. Protein: CASSLALSRAAGYTF. The entire variable domain, with the rest obtained from reference TRBV5-1 and TRBJ1-2, is as follows: KAGVTQTPRYLIKTRGQQVTLSCSPISGHRSVSWYQQTPGQGLQFLFEYFSETQRNKGNFPGRFSGRQFSNSRSEMNVSTLELGDSALYLCASSLALSRAAGYTFGSGTRLTVV.